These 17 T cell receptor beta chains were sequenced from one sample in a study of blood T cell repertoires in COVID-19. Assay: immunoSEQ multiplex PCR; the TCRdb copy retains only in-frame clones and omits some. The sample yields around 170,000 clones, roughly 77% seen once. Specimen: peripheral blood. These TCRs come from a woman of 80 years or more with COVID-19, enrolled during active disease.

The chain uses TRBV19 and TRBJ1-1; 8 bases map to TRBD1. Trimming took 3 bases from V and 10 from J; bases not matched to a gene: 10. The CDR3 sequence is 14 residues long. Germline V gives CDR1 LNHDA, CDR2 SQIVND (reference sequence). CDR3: CASSIGVLQGGAFF. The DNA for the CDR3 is TGTGCCAGTAGTATTGGGGTCCTACAGGGGGGAGCTTTCTTT.

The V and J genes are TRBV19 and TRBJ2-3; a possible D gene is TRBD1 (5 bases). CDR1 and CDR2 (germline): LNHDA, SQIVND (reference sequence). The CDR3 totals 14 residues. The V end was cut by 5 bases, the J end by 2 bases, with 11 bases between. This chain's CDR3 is CASSYSGATDTQYF. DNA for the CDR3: TGTGCCAGTAGTTACAGTGGGGCCACAGATACGCAGTATTTT.

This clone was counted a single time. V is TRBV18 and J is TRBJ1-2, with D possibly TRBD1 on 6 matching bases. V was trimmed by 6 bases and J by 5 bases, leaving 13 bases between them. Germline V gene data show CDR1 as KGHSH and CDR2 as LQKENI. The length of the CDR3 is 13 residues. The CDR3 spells CASSVSTGYGYTF. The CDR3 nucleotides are TGTGCCAGCTCCGTTTCTACAGGGTATGGCTACACCTTC.

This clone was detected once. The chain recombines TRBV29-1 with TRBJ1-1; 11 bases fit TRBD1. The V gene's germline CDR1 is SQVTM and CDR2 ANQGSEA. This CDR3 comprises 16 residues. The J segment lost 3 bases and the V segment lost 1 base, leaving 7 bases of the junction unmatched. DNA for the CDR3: TGCAGCGTTGAAGGTTGGAGGACAGGGGGCTACACTGAAGCTTTCTTT. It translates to CSVEGWRTGGYTEAFF.

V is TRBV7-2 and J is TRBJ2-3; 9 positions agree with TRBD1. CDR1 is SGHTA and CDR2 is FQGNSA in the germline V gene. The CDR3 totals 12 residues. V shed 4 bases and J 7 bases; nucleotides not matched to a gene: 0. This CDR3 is CASSYRGHTQYF. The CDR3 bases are TGTGCCAGCAGCTACAGGGGGCATACGCAGTATTTT.

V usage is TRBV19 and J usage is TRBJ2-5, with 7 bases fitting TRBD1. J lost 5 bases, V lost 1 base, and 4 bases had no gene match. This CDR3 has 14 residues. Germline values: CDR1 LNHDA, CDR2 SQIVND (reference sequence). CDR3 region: CASSIGARGETQYF. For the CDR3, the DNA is TGTGCCAGTAGTATAGGCGCCAGGGGGGAGACCCAGTACTTC.

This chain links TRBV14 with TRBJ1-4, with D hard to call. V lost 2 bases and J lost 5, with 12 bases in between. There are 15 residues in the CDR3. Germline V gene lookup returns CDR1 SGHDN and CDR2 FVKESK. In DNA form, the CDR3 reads TGTGCCAGCAGCCAAATTGCTGGGCCGAATGAAAAACTGTTTTTT. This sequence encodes CASSQIAGPNEKLFF.

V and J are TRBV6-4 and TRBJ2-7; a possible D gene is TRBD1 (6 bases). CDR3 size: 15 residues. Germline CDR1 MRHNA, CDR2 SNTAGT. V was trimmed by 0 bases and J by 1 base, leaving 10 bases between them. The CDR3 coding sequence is TGTGCCAGCAGTGACTCCAACAGGGAATCCTACGAGCAGTACTTC. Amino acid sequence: CASSDSNRESYEQYF.

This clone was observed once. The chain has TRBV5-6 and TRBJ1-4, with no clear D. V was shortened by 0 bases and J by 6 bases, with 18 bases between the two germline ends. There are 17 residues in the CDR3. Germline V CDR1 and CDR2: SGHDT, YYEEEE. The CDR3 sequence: CASSLGEKGEEYEKLFF. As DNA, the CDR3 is TGTGCCAGCAGCTTGGGGGAAAAGGGAGAGGAGTATGAAAAACTGTTTTTT.

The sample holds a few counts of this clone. The CDR3 DNA follows: TGTGCCAGCAGTTACTCGACGGGGGACGGAGACTACGAGCAGTACTTC. Its translation is CASSYSTGDGDYEQYF. The rearrangement joins TRBV6-5 to TRBJ2-7; perhaps TRBD2 as D (6 bases). The V end was cut by 0 bases, the J end by 3 bases, with 15 bases between. This CDR3 comprises 16 residues. Germline CDR1 reads MNHEY; CDR2 reads SVGAGI.

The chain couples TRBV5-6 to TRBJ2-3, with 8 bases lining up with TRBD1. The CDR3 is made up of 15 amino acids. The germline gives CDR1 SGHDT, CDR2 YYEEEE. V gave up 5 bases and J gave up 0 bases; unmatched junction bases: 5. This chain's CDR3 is CASSFGTGSTDTQYF. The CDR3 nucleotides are TGTGCCAGCAGTTTCGGGACAGGTAGCACAGATACGCAGTATTTT.

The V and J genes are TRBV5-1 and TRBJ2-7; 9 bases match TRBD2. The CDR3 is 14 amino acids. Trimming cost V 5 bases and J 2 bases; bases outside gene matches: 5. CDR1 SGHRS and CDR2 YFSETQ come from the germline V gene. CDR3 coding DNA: TGCGCCAGCAGGTTAGCGGGGGAGACCTACGAGCAGTACTTC. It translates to CASRLAGETYEQYF.

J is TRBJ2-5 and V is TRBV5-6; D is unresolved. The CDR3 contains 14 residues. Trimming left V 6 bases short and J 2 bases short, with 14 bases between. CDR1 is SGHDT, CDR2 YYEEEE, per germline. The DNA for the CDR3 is TGTGCCAGCACCCTGGCCGGAGCTCAAGAGACCCAGTACTTC. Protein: CASTLAGAQETQYF.

Here the CDR3 DNA reads TGCGCCAGCAGCTTGGCCGGGGGTGACTCACCCCTCCACTTT. This translates into CASSLAGGDSPLHF. V is TRBV5-1 and J is TRBJ1-6; a possible D gene is TRBD1 (5 bases). The length of the CDR3 is 14 residues. The V end was cut by 0 bases, the J end by 10 bases, with 11 bases between. CDR1 and CDR2 from the germline V gene are SGHRS and YFSETQ. Variable domain in full (rest from reference TRBV5-1 and TRBJ1-6): KAGVTQTPRYLIKTRGQQVTLSCSPISGHRSVSWYQQTPGQGLQFLFEYFSETQRNKGNFPGRFSGRQFSNSRSEMNVSTLELGDSALYLCASSLAGGDSPLHFGNGTRLTVT.

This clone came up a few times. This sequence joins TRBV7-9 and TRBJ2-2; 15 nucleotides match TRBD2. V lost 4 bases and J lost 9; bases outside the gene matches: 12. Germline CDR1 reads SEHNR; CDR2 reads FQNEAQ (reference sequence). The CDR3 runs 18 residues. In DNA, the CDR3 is TGTGCCAGCAGCTCTCGGACTAGCGGGAGGGATACCGCCCGGGAGCTGTTTTTT. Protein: CASSSRTSGRDTARELFF. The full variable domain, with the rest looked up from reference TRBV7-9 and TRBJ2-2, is DTGVSQNPRHKITKRGQNVTFRCDPISEHNRLYWYRQTLGQGPEFLTYFQNEAQLEKSRLLSDRFSAERPKGSFSTLEIQRTEQGDSAMYLCASSSRTSGRDTARELFFGEGSRLTVL.

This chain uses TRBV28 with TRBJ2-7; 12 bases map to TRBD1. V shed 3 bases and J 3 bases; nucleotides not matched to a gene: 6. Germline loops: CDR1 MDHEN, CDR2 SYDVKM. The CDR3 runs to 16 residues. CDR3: CASSFRGTGGHYEQYF. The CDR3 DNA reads TGTGCCAGCAGTTTTAGGGGGACAGGGGGCCACTACGAGCAGTACTTC.

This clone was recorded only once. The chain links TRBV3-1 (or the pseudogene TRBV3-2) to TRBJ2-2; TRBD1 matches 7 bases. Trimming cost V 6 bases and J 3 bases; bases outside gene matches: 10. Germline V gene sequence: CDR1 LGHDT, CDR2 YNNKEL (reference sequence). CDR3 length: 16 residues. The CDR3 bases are TGTGCCAGCAGGCTAAAATCCGGGACAGACACCGGGGAGCTGTTTTTT. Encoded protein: CASRLKSGTDTGELFF.